This TCR beta chain was identified during a study of cytomegalovirus exposure and HLA in healthy donors. The primer mix had 60 Vbeta and 13 Jbeta primers. Profiling relied on immunoSEQ multiplex PCR, and the TCRdb table lists in-frame clones only, not all of them. The top ten clones hold about 4.4% of a sample with 100,000 to 150,000 clones, 65% to 75% of them seen once. A note on this clone: Other DNA sequences in the sample encode the same CDR3.

The sequence was collected from a woman aged 50 to 65 in good health and CMV-seropositive. The sequencing sample was made of PBMCs.

DNA of the CDR3: TGTGCCACCAGCAGAGATAGAGGAAATCAGCCCCAGCATTTT. Its translation: CATSRDRGNQPQHF. The chain employs TRBV15 and TRBJ1-5, with no clear D. Trimming stripped 0 bases from V and 4 bases from J, with 7 bases between. The CDR3 has 14 amino acids. CDR1 is LNHNV, CDR2 YYDKDF, per germline (reference sequence).